The T cell receptor (beta chain) described here comes from a study of shared clonotypes between healthy human individuals. On the study more broadly: Sampling drew on donors who were a couple of women and a few men aged 18 to 49. Plates per donor: three CD4 naive, three CD4 memory, two CD8 naive, one CD8 memory.

General observations from the study: Generation probability values for non-shared clonotypes were lower than those for clonotypes shared by all four donors.

Of note for this clone: Antigen: not known. Other DNA sequences in the sample encode the same CDR3.

Germline values: CDR1 SGHTA, CDR2 FQGNSA. Trimming at V came to 5 bases and at J to 7 bases, leaving 12 bases not matched to a gene. This CDR3 region has 16 residues. In the authors' workflow: Filtering differed since immunoSEQ provided only junctions, with no quality scores. Assay used: immunoSEQ multiplex PCR; TCRdb lists only in-frame clones, some missing. Clonal size and the V and J genes are those of that table, whereas D and trimming came from the DNA. The sample yields some 200,000 clones, 65% to 70% seen once. The sample comprised memory CD4+ T cells sorted from blood. Subset described: CD45RA-negative fraction. The chain recombines TRBV7-2 with TRBJ2-1; 9 bases fit TRBD2. The source of this sequence is a man under 40 in good health. The CDR3 sequence: CASSLWGGRAPNEQFF. CDR3 nucleotides: TGTGCCAGCAGCCTTTGGGGCGGGAGGGCTCCAAATGAGCAGTTCTTC.